The 25 T cell receptor beta chains below all came from one sample that was sequenced in a study of T cells in Graves' hyperthyroidism and ophthalmopathy. Amplified regions were TCR beta CDR3 sequences from RNA transcripts. The HTBI set primed first-round TCR CDR3 RT-PCR. TCRdb used MiXCR to reprocess the multiplex PCR reads, holding one entry per CDR3 protein. The sample yields roughly 740,000 distinct CDR3 sequences, about 17% seen once. The sequencing input was blood. Receptor source: a man younger than 30 with Graves' hyperthyroidism.

This clonotype was counted between two and nine times. The rearrangement joins TRBV4-2 to TRBJ1-1; D is perhaps TRBD1 (6 bases). V lost 2 bases to trimming and J lost 1 base, with 11 bases between them. Germline V lookup: CDR1 LGHNA, CDR2 YNFKEQ. The CDR3 totals 15 residues. The CDR3 spells CASSQKEGGNTEAFF. The CDR3 coding sequence is TGTGCCAGCAGCCAAAAGGAGGGGGGGAACACTGAAGCTTTCTTT.

There are a few counts of this clonotype. The chain has TRBV7-8 and TRBJ1-1; tentatively, D is TRBD1 (6 bases). CDR3 size: 14 residues. The germline V gene has CDR1 SGHVS and CDR2 FQNEAQ. Trimming left V 5 bases short and J 4 bases short, with 14 bases between. In DNA form, the CDR3 reads TGTGCCAGCAGCCGTGACAGGCGGTTCACTGAAGCTTTCTTT. As protein: CASSRDRRFTEAFF.

Remarks on this clonotype: Possible read error: a much larger clone is one base away. This rearrangement joins TRBV5-1 to TRBJ2-5, with unresolved D. This CDR3 contains 13 residues. V was shortened by 1 base and J by 5 bases, with 9 bases between the two germline ends. Germline V CDR1 and CDR2: SGHRS, YFSETQ. The CDR3 here is CASSLTPGETQYF. CDR3 nucleotide sequence: TGCGCCAGCAGCTTGACCCCTGGGGAGACCCAGTACTTC.

This clonotype was detected many times. The chain carries TRBV28 and TRBJ2-1, with a tentative D call TRBD1 (6 bases). Between the trimmed V and J ends, which lost 6 bases and 3 bases, there was a span of 12 bases. The CDR3 is made up of 14 amino acids. Germline loops: CDR1 MDHEN, CDR2 SYDVKM. CDR3 in amino acids: CASRRTAVYNEQFF. CDR3 coding DNA: TGTGCCAGCAGGAGGACAGCCGTCTACAATGAGCAGTTCTTC.

This clonotype occurred many times. This chain connects TRBV2 to TRBJ2-3; tentatively, D is TRBD2 (6 bases). CDR1 and CDR2 from the germline V gene are SNHLY and FYNNEI. Trimming shortened V by 3 bases and J by 4 bases, and 20 bases separated the two germline ends. There are 17 residues in the CDR3. The CDR3 reads CASSEWISGDGADTQYF. CDR3 nucleotide sequence: TGTGCCAGCAGTGAGTGGATTAGCGGTGATGGGGCAGATACGCAGTATTTT.

The chain has TRBV27 and TRBJ1-2, with TRBD1 identical over 10 bases. The trim removed 8 bases at V and 8 bases at J, leaving 5 bases unmatched. Per the germline V gene, CDR1 is MNHEY and CDR2 is SMNVEV (reference sequence). The CDR3 length is 12 residues. CDR3 protein: CASRTGGVGYTF. In DNA form, the CDR3 reads TGTGCCAGCCGGACAGGGGGAGTAGGCTACACCTTC.

A few counts support this clonotype. The chain recombines TRBV29-1 with TRBJ2-6; D is ambiguous. The CDR3 length is 11 residues. Trimming removed 4 bases at V and 4 bases at J, with 2 bases between. Germline V gene sequence: CDR1 SQVTM, CDR2 ANQGSEA. The CDR3 bases are TGCAGCGTTGCCGGGGCCAACGTCCTGACTTTC. Amino acids: CSVAGANVLTF.

This clonotype was picked up many times. This chain joins TRBV28 and TRBJ1-2, with D tentatively TRBD1 (5 bases). This CDR3 is built from 14 residues. Germline lookup yields CDR1 MDHEN and CDR2 SYDVKM. V was cut by 6 bases and J by 4 bases, with 15 bases left in between. The CDR3 region has the DNA TGTGCCAGCAGGTCGGGGACTGCGGCCTATGGCTACACCTTC. Protein product: CASRSGTAAYGYTF.

This clonotype was observed a few times. The V call is TRBV30, the J call TRBJ2-2, with D perhaps TRBD2 (6 bases). This CDR3 is 15 amino acids long. Germline CDR1 GTSNPN, CDR2 SVGIG (reference sequence). The V end lost 4 bases, the J end lost 5 bases, and 17 bases lay between the germline ends. CDR3 sequence (DNA): TGTGCCTGGAAATTAGGGGCGGGGTCTACCGGGGAGCTGTTTTTT. This translates into CAWKLGAGSTGELFF.

This clonotype showed up just a few times. The chain uses TRBV27 and TRBJ1-4; perhaps TRBD1 as D (6 bases). Germline CDR1 reads MNHEY; CDR2 reads SMNVEV (reference sequence). Trimming left V 3 bases short and J 5 bases short, with 13 bases between. The CDR3 is 15 residues long. The CDR3 DNA reads TGTGCCAGCAGTTTGACAGGTGGCCCGAATGAAAAACTGTTTTTT. Encoded protein: CASSLTGGPNEKLFF.

Of note for this clonotype: A much larger clone sits a single nucleotide away, making a read error possible. The rearrangement joins TRBV28 to TRBJ2-1, with 10 nucleotides matching TRBD2. This CDR3 contains 17 residues. The V gene's germline CDR1 is MDHEN and CDR2 SYDVKM. CDR3: CACSFTLAGEPLDEQFF. Here the CDR3 DNA reads TGTGCCTGCAGTTTCACGCTAGCGGGAGAACCATTGGATGAGCAGTTCTTC.

This clonotype was seen repeatedly, ten times or more. The V and J genes are TRBV12-3 or TRBV12-4 and TRBJ2-1; 9 bases are a match to TRBD2. Unmatched junction bases numbered 5, after V lost 6 bases and J lost 5 bases. The CDR3 is 14 residues long. The CDR3, as DNA: TGTGCCAGCAGACCGGGACTAGCTAACAATGAGCAGTTCTTC. Translation: CASRPGLANNEQFF.

This clonotype was seen repeatedly, ten times or more. The V and J genes are TRBV2 and TRBJ2-7; the D is unclear. The germline V gene encodes CDR1 SNHLY and CDR2 FYNNEI. The V and J ends lost 2 bases and 0 bases respectively, with 8 bases between them. The CDR3 runs 14 residues. CDR3 DNA sequence: TGTGCCAGCAGTGAATTACGGGCCTCCTACGAGCAGTACTTC. Encoded protein: CASSELRASYEQYF.

This clonotype has at least ten counts. The rearrangement joins TRBV27 to TRBJ2-1; TRBD1 agrees at 8 bases. The CDR3 extends over 14 amino acids. Trimming cost V 6 bases and J 1 base; bases outside gene matches: 2. Germline V gives CDR1 MNHEY, CDR2 SMNVEV (reference sequence). CDR3 residues: CASRRDRSYNEQFF. For the CDR3, the DNA is TGTGCCAGCAGGCGGGACAGGTCCTACAATGAGCAGTTCTTC.

V and J are TRBV7-9 and TRBJ2-2; 8 bases match TRBD1. The CDR3 loop spans 14 amino acids. The germline V gene encodes CDR1 SEHNR and CDR2 FQNEAQ (reference sequence). The V segment lost 5 bases and the J segment 5 bases; nucleotides outside the gene matches: 4. CDR3 in DNA: TGTGCCAGCAGCCGGGACAGGACAACCGGGGAGCTGTTTTTT. Translation: CASSRDRTTGELFF.

The chain carries TRBV6-1 and TRBJ2-3; weak D call: TRBD2 (6 bases). CDR1 and CDR2 (germline): MNHNS, SASEGT. CDR3 size: 16 residues. V was clipped by 7 bases and J by 0 bases, with 17 bases between them. The CDR3 DNA sequence: TGTGCCAGCACAAACAGGCTAGCGACTAGCACAGATACGCAGTATTTT. It yields the protein CASTNRLATSTDTQYF.

In this sample, this clonotype turned up a few times. The chain carries TRBV4-1 and TRBJ2-7; D is unresolved. The CDR3 is 19 amino acids. Germline CDR1 is MGHRA and CDR2 is YSYEKL. V shed 3 bases and J shed 6 bases, with 30 bases lying between them. CDR3 sequence reads: CASSHSRYGLPGWVGEQYF. CDR3 DNA sequence: TGCGCCAGCAGCCACAGCCGATACGGGCTCCCGGGCTGGGTCGGCGAGCAGTACTTC.

The sample holds many counts of this clonotype. The chain carries TRBV6-1 and TRBJ2-5; 7 positions match TRBD1. The CDR3 is made up of 14 amino acids. V trimming: 5 bases; J trimming: 5 bases; junction bases outside the gene matches: 8. Germline values: CDR1 MNHNS, CDR2 SASEGT. CDR3 in amino acids: CASSSGDRAETQYF. CDR3 nucleotides: TGTGCCAGCAGTTCCGGCGACAGGGCCGAGACCCAGTACTTC.

This clonotype was recorded at least ten times. CDR3 in DNA: TGTGCCAGCAGTATGACAGGGGGGAACACCGGGGAGCTGTTTTTT. Its translation: CASSMTGGNTGELFF. The chain employs TRBV12-3 or TRBV12-4 and TRBJ2-2; 9 positions agree with TRBD1. The CDR3 is 15 residues long. The V gene end was trimmed by 5 bases and the J gene end by 1 base; junction bases not matched to a gene: 2.

This clonotype was seen a few times. The chain recombines TRBV9 with TRBJ2-2, with 7 bases aligning to TRBD1. The V and J ends lost 4 bases and 7 bases, in that order; junction bases with no gene match: 13. The CDR3 runs 16 residues. Germline values: CDR1 SGDLS, CDR2 YYNGEE. CDR3 sequence reads: CASSKAGTVRVGELFF. In DNA form, the CDR3 reads TGTGCCAGCAGCAAGGCCGGGACAGTAAGGGTCGGGGAGCTGTTTTTT. The whole variable domain, remainder taken from reference TRBV9 and TRBJ2-2, is DSGVTQTPKHLITATGQRVTLRCSPRSGDLSVYWYQQSLDQGLQFLIQYYNGEERAKGNILERFSAQQFPDLHSELNLSSLELGDSALYFCASSKAGTVRVGELFFGEGSRLTVL.

Ten or more counts support this clonotype. The chain combines TRBV27 with TRBJ1-6; possibly TRBD1 for D (5 bases). The length of the CDR3 is 13 residues. The germline V gene encodes CDR1 MNHEY and CDR2 SMNVEV (reference sequence). V was pared by 3 bases and J by 10 bases, with 10 bases between. The CDR3 spells CASSLGQGSPLHF. The DNA of the CDR3 is TGTGCCAGCAGTTTGGGTCAGGGATCACCCCTCCACTTT.

A few counts support this clonotype. The V gene is TRBV19, the J gene TRBJ1-5; a weak D match, TRBD1 (5 bases). The germline V and J ends were trimmed by 2 bases and 8 bases, with 16 bases remaining between them. The CDR3 is made up of 15 amino acids. Germline lookup yields CDR1 LNHDA and CDR2 SQIVND (reference sequence). The CDR3 bases are TGTGCCAGTAGTATAATCCGAGGCGGGGACGAGCCCCAGCATTTT. It codes for CASSIIRGGDEPQHF. The full variable domain, its missing parts supplied by reference TRBV19 and TRBJ1-5, is DGGITQSPKYLFRKEGQNVTLSCEQNLNHDAMYWYRQDPGQGLRLIYYSQIVNDFQKGDIAEGYSVSREKKESFPLTVTSAQKNPTAFYLCASSIIRGGDEPQHFGDGTRLSIL.

This clonotype showed up many times. The gene calls are TRBV15 and TRBJ2-7, with TRBD2 as a possible D gene (5 bases). This CDR3 is 13 amino acids long. Trimming stripped 1 base from V and 7 bases from J, with 11 bases between. Germline assignment: CDR1 LNHNV and CDR2 YYDKDF (reference sequence). The CDR3: CATSRVARGEQYF. CDR3 DNA: TGTGCCACCAGCAGAGTGGCTCGGGGAGAGCAGTACTTC.

This clonotype was counted at least ten times. The J gene is TRBJ2-2, the V gene TRBV20-1; tentative D call: TRBD1 (5 bases). V lost 2 bases and J lost 5, with 9 bases in between. CDR1 is DFQATT and CDR2 is SNEGSKA in the germline V gene (reference sequence). CDR3 length: 13 residues. The DNA for the CDR3 is TGCAGTGCTAGACAACAGGTTACCGGGGAGCTGTTTTTT. Amino acid sequence: CSARQQVTGELFF.

This chain uses TRBV6-5 with TRBJ2-7; 10 bases are shared with TRBD1. Trimming removed 4 bases from V and 7 bases from J; junction bases left unmatched: 7. This CDR3 has 14 residues. Germline V lookup: CDR1 MNHEY, CDR2 SVGAGI. DNA of the CDR3: TGTGCCAGCAGTTCGAGACAGGGGGCAGGGGAGCAGTACTTC. This translates into CASSSRQGAGEQYF.